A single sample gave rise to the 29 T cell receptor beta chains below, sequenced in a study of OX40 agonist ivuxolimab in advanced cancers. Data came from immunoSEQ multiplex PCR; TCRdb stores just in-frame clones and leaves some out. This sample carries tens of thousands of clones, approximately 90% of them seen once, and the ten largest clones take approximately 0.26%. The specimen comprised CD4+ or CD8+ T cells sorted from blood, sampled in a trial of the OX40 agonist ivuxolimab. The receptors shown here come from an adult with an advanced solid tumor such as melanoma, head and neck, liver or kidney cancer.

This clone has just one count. The CDR3: CASRALSGAKNIQYF. In DNA form, the CDR3 reads TGTGCCAGCAGAGCCCTAAGCGGAGCCAAAAACATTCAGTACTTC. The chain carries TRBV7-2 and TRBJ2-4; possible D gene TRBD2, 5 bases. Germline V gene data show CDR1 as SGHTA and CDR2 as FQGNSA. There are 15 residues in the CDR3. V was cut by 6 bases and J by 0 bases, with 12 bases left in between.

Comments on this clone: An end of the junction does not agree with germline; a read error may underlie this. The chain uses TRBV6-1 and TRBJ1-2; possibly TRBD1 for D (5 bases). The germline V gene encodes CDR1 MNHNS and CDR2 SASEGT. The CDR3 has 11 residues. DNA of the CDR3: TGTGCCAGCAGTGAAGCTTGGGGCCCCTCCTTC. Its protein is CASSEAWGPSF.

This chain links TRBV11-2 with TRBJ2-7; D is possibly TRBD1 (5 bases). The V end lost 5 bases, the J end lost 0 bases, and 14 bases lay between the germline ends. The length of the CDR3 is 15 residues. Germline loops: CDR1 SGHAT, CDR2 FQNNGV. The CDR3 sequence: CASSPQGSSSYEQYF. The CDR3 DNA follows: TGTGCCAGCAGCCCCCAGGGAAGTAGCTCCTACGAGCAGTACTTC.

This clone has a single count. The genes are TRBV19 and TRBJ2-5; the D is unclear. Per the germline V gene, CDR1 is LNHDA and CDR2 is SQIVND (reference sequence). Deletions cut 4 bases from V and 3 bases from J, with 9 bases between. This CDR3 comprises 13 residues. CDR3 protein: CASSNLAKETQYF. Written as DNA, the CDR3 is TGTGCCAGTAGTAATTTGGCAAAAGAGACCCAGTACTTC.

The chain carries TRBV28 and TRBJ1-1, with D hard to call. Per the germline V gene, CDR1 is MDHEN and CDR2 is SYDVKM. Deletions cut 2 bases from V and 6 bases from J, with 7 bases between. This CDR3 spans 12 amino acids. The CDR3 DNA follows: TGTGCCAGCAGTTTACAGCGTCCTGAAGCTTTCTTT. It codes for CASSLQRPEAFF.

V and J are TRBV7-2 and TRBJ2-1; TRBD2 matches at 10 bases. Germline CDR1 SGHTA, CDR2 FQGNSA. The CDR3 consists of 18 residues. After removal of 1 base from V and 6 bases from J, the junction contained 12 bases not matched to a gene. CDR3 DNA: TGTGCCAGCAGCTTAGGGGCTAGCGGGGGCCCCTGGAGCAATGAGCAGTTCTTC. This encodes CASSLGASGGPWSNEQFF.

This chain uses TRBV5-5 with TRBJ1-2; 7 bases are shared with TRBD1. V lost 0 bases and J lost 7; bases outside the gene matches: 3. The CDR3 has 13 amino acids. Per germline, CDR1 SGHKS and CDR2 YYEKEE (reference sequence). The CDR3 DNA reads TGTGCCAGCAGCTTGGTAGAGGGGGCTGGCTACACCTTC. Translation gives CASSLVEGAGYTF.

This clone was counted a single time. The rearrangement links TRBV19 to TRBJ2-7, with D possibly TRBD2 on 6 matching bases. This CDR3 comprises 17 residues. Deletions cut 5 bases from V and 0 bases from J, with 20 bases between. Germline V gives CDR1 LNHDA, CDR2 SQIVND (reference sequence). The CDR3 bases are TGTGCCAGTAGTGGGGGGATCGGGGGACCCAGCTCCTACGAGCAGTACTTC. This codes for CASSGGIGGPSSYEQYF.

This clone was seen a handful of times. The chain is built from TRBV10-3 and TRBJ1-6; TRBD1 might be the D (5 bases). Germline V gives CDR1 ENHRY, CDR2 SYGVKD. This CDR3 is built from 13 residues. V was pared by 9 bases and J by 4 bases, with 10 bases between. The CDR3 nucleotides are TGTGCCATAGGTGGGGGATATAATTCACCCCTCCACTTT. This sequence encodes CAIGGGYNSPLHF.

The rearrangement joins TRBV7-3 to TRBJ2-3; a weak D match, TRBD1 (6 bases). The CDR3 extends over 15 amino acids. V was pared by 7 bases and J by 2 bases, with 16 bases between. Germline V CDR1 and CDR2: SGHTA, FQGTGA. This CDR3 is CASKVGGPNTDTQYF. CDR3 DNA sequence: TGTGCCAGCAAGGTTGGGGGCCCGAACACAGATACGCAGTATTTT.

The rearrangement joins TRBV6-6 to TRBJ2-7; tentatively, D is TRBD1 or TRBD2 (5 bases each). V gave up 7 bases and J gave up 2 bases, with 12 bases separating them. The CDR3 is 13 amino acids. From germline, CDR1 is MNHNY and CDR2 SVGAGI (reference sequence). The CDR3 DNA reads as TGTGCCAGCACAGGGACGTCCCCCTACGAGCAGTACTTC. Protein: CASTGTSPYEQYF.

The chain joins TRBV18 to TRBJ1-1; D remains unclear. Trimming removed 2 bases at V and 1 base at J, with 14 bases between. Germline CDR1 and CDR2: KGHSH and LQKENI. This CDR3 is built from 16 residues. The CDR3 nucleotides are TGTGCCAGCTCACCAGTCCTCACACGACAGAACACTGAAGCTTTCTTT. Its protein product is CASSPVLTRQNTEAFF.

In DNA, the CDR3 is TGCGCCAGCAGCTTGGGGTGGACAGGGAGGGAGACCCAGTACTTC. As protein: CASSLGWTGRETQYF. The chain uses TRBV5-1 and TRBJ2-5; TRBD1 aligns across 8 bases. There are 15 residues in the CDR3. Germline V gene data show CDR1 as SGHRS and CDR2 as YFSETQ. Trimming at V came to 0 bases and at J to 5 bases, leaving 6 bases not matched to a gene.

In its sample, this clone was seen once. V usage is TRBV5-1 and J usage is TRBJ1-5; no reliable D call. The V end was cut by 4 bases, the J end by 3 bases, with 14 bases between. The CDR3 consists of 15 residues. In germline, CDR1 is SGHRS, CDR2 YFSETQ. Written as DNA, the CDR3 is TGCGCCAGCAGCCCGGACGGTATCAACAATCAGCCCCAGCATTTT. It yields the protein CASSPDGINNQPQHF.

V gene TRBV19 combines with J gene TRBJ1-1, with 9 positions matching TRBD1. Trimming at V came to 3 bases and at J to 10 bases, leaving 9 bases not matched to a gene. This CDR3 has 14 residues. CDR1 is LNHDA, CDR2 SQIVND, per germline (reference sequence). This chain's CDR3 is CASSMGRDRERAFF. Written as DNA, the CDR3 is TGTGCCAGTAGTATGGGTCGGGACAGGGAGCGAGCTTTCTTT.

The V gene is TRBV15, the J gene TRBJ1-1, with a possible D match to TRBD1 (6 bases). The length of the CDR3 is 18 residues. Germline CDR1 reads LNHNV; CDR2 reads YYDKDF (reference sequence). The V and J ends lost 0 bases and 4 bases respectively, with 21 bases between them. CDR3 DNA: TGTGCCACCAGCAGAGATATCAGGGGAAAGGCTGTGGGCACTGAAGCTTTCTTT. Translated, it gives CATSRDIRGKAVGTEAFF.

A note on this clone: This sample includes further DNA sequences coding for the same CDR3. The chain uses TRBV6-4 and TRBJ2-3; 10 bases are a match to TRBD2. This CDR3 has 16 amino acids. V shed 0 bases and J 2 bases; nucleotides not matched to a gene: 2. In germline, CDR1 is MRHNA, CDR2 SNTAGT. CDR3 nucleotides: TGTGCCAGCAGTGACTCGAGCGGGGGGGCCACAGATACGCAGTATTTT. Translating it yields CASSDSSGGATDTQYF.

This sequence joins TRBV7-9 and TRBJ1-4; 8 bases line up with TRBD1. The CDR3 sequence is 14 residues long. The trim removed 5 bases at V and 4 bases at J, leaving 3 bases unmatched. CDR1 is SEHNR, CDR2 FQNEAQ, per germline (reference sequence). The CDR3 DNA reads TGTGCCAGCAGCCAGGGGGCGGGTAATGAAAAACTGTTTTTT. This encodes CASSQGAGNEKLFF.

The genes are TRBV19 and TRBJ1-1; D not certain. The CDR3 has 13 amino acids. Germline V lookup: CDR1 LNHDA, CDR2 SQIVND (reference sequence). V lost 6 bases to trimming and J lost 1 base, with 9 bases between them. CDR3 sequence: CASRVERNTEAFF. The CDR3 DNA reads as TGTGCCAGTAGGGTGGAGAGGAACACTGAAGCTTTCTTT.

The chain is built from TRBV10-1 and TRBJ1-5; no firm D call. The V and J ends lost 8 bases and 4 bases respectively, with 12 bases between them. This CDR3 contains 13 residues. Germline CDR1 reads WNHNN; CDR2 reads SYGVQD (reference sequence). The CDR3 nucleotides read TGCGCCAGCGCCCCCAAGGGAAATCAGCCCCAGCATTTT. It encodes CASAPKGNQPQHF.

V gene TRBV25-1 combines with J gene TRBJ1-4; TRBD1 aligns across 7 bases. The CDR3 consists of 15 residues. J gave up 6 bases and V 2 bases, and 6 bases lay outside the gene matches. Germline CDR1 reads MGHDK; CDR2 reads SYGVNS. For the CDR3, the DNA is TGTGCCAGCAGTGAACTGGGACAGTTGGATGAAAAACTGTTTTTT. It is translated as CASSELGQLDEKLFF.

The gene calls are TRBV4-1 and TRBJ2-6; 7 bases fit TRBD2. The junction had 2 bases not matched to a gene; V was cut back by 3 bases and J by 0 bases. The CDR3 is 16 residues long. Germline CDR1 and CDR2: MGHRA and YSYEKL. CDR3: CASSQGGSSGANVLTF. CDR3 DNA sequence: TGCGCCAGCAGCCAGGGGGGGAGCTCTGGGGCCAACGTCCTGACTTTC.

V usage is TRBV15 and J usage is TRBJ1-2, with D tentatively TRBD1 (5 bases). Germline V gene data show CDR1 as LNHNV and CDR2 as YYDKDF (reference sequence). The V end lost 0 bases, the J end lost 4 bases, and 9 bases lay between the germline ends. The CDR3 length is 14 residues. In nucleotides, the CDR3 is TGTGCCACCAGCAGAGAGGGGGAGCCCTATGGCTACACCTTC. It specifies CATSREGEPYGYTF.

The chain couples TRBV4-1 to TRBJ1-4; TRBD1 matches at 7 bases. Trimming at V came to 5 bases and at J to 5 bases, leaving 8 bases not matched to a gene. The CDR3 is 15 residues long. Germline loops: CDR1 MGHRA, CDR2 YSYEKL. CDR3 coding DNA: TGCGCCAGCAGCGCCGGGACAGTCCTCAATGAAAAACTGTTTTTT. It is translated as CASSAGTVLNEKLFF.

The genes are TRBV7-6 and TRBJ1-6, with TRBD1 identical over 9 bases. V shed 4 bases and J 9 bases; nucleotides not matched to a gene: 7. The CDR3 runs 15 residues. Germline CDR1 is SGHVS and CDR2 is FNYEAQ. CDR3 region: CASSSTGTGFSPLHF. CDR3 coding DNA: TGTGCCAGCAGCTCGACCGGGACAGGGTTTTCACCCCTCCACTTT.

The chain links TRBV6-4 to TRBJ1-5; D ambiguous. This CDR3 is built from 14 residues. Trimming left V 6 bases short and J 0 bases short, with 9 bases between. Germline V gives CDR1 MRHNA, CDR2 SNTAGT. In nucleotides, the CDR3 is TGTGCCAGCAGGGGTTTATATAGCAATCAGCCCCAGCATTTT. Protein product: CASRGLYSNQPQHF.

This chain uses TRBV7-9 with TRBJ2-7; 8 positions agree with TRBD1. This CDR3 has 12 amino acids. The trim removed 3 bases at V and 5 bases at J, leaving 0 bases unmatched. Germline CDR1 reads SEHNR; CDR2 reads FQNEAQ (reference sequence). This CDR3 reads CASSLTGDEQYF. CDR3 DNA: TGTGCCAGCAGCTTGACAGGGGACGAGCAGTACTTC.

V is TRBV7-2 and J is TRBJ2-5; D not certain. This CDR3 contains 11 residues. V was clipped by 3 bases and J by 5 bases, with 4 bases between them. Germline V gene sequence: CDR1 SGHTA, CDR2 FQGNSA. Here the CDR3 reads CASSFSETQYF. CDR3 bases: TGTGCCAGCAGCTTCTCTGAGACCCAGTACTTC.

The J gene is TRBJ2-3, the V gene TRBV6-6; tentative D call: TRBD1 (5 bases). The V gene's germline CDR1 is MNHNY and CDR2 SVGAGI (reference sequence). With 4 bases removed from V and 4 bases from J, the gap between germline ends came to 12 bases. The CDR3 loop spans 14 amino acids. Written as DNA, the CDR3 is TGTGCCAGCAGTTTCACGACAGTTCCAGATACGCAGTATTTT. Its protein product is CASSFTTVPDTQYF.